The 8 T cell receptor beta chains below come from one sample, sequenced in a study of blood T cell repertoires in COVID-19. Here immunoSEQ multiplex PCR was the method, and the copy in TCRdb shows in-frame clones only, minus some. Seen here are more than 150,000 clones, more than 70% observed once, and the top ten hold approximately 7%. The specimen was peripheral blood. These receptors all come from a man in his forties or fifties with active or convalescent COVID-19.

The CDR3 DNA follows: TGTGCCAGCAGTCCTCGGACAGGGGCCTCACCCCTCCACTTT. Amino acids: CASSPRTGASPLHF. The chain uses TRBV28 and TRBJ1-6; TRBD1 matches at 9 bases. Trimming took 5 bases from V and 10 from J; bases not matched to a gene: 6. The CDR3 length is 14 residues. Germline V CDR1 and CDR2: MDHEN, SYDVKM. Variable domain in full (rest from reference TRBV28 and TRBJ1-6): DVKVTQSSRYLVKRTGEKVFLECVQDMDHENMFWYRQDPGLGLRLIYFSYDVKMKEKGDIPEGYSVSREKKERFSLILESASTNQTSMYLCASSPRTGASPLHFGNGTRLTVT.

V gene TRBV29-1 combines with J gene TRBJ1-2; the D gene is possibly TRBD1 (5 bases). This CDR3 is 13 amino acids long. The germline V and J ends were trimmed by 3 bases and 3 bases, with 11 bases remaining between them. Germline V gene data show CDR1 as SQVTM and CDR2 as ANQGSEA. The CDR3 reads CSVEGGSDYGYTF. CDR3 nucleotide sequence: TGCAGCGTTGAGGGGGGAAGCGACTATGGCTACACCTTC. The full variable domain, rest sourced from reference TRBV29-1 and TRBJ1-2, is SAVISQKPSRDICQRGTSLTIQCQVDSQVTMMFWYRQQPGQSLTLIATANQGSEATYESGFVIDKFPISRPNLTFSTLTVSNMSPEDSSIYLCSVEGGSDYGYTFGSGTRLTVV.

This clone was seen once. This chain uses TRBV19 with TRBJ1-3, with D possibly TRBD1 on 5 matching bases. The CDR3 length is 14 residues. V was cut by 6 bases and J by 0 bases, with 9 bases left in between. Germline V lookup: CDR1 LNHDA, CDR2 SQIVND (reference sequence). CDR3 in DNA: TGTGCCAGTAGACCCGACAGCTCTGGAAACACCATATATTTT. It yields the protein CASRPDSSGNTIYF.

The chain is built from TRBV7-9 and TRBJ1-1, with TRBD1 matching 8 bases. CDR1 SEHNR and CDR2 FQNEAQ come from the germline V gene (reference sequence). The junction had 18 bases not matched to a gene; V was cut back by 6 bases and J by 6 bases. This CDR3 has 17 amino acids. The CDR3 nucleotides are TGTGCCAGCAGGTTATCAGGGGGCGCACGGTGGTCCTCTGAAGCTTTCTTT. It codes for CASRLSGGARWSSEAFF. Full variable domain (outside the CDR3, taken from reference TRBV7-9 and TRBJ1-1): DTGVSQNPRHKITKRGQNVTFRCDPISEHNRLYWYRQTLGQGPEFLTYFQNEAQLEKSRLLSDRFSAERPKGSFSTLEIQRTEQGDSAMYLCASRLSGGARWSSEAFFGQGTRLTVV.

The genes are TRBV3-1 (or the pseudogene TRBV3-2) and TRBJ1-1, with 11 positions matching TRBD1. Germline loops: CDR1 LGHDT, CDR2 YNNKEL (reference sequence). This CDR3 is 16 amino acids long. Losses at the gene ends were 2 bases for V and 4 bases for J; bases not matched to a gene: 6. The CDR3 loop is CASSQYAGQGATEAFF. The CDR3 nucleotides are TGTGCCAGCAGCCAATACGCCGGACAGGGGGCCACTGAAGCTTTCTTT.

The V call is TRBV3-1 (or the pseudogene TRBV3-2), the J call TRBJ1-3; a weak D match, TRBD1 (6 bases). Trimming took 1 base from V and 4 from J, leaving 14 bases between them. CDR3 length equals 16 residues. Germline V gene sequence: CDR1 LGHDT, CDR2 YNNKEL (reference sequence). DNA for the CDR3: TGTGCCAGCAGCCAAGGATCAGGGGCGCGGGGAAACACCATATATTTT. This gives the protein CASSQGSGARGNTIYF.

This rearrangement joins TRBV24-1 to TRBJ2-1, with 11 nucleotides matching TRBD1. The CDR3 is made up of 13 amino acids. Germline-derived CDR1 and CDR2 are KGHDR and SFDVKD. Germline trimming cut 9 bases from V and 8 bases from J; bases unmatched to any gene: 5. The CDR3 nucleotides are TGTGCCACCGGGGAGGGACAGGGGGATGAGCAGTTCTTC. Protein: CATGEGQGDEQFF.

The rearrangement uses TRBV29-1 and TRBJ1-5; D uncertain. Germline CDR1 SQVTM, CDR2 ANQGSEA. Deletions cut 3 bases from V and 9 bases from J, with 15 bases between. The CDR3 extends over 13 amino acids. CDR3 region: CSVDVEGGGPQHF. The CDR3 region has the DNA TGCAGCGTTGATGTAGAGGGTGGTGGGCCCCAGCATTTT.